This TCR beta chain was identified during a study of blood T cell repertoires in COVID-19 (dated by TCRdb to 2018 to 2021). Concerning the study at large: The collaborator samples originated in the United States, Italy and Spain and spanned the acute and convalescent phases of COVID-19. The material from the prospective study consisted of cDNA or gDNA derived from T cells, B-cell-depleted T cells, or PBMCs. The samples were drawn from two sources: the first 160 participants of the ongoing ImmuneRACE study, and fewer than 1,500 subjects contributed by 6 global collaborators. Deeply sampled blood TCRbeta repertoires from subjects exposed to, actively infected with, or recovered from COVID-19 were included in the dataset. Sample metadata almost always included a de-identified subject ID, COVID-19 status, age in years and sex. HLA class I and class II types, where available, came from metadata supplied by the sample provider rather than from assay-based typing. A freely available public database, intended as a resource for researchers studying the immune response to SARS-CoV-2, is where the repertoires were released.

TCRbeta CDR3 regions were amplified from genomic DNA using the immunoSEQ Assay, a bias-controlled multiplex PCR. The study's processing was this. The number of nucleated cells in each sample was estimated by amplification of reference gene primers within the assay. To quantify the absolute abundance of each unique TCRbeta CDR3 rearrangement, sequence reads were collapsed and filtered. Productive Simpson clonality was computed per sample as the square root of Simpson's diversity index over productive rearrangements. TCRdb re-hosts the immuneACCESS table, in-frame sequences only. Its copies lack some clones; in the studies checked, an unresolved V gene accounts for under half of them, and the cause for the rest is not known. The D gene and trimming were derived from the DNA, and the V and J assignments and clone size from that table. In all, the sample holds approximately 79,000 clones, and approximately 84% of those were seen once. The top ten constitute about 13% of the sample.

In Seattle, one collaborating source enrolled patients while the infection was active and tracked those patients longitudinally over the course of disease. Whole blood was collected in K2EDTA tubes by collaborating institutions according to the institutions' own protocols. For TCRbeta analysis, collaborators shipped samples in one of three forms: frozen whole blood, isolated PBMCs, or DNA extracted from either of those sample types. The germline V end is reduced by 7 bases and the J end by 0 bases; junction bases left unmatched: 13. CDR1 and CDR2 were assigned from the germline V gene (reference sequence) as PRHDT and FYEKMQ. Measured from the cysteine to the phenylalanine, the CDR3 is 18 residues long. The DNA shown is the 54-base CDR3, in frame from base 1. Points the paper makes about the study in general: Clinical and demographic metadata were provided uncurated, with the amount varying by source and participant.

Concerning this clone: The clone's antigen remains unknown. Base quality data are lacking; no much larger clone is found one base away.

The receptor's source is a man aged 50-59 years with COVID-19, enrolled during active disease. The chain uses TRBV13 and TRBJ1-3, with 9 bases in between that match TRBD1. Material: peripheral blood. The base sequence is TGTGCCAGCAAGACCCGGGACAGGGTCGTGGGCTCTGGAAACACCATATATTTT. Its translation is CASKTRDRVVGSGNTIYF.